This T cell receptor beta chain emerged from a study of blood T cell repertoires in COVID-19. Study at large: Researchers got acute and convalescent COVID-19 samples from the United States, Italy and Spain. The analysed material was cDNA or gDNA that came from T cells, B-cell-depleted T cells, or PBMCs.

This clone has just a few counts. V shed 5 bases and J 1 base; nucleotides not matched to a gene: 3. The CDR3 runs 15 residues. CDR1 is ENHRY, CDR2 SYGVKD, per germline. The table came from immunoSEQ multiplex PCR; TCRdb's copy has only in-frame clones and leaves some out. The sample lists 250,000 or so clones; around 79% were seen once. This chain joins TRBV10-3 and TRBJ2-3; 10 positions match TRBD2. This sequence was found in a woman aged 80 or over with acute or convalescent COVID-19. What was sequenced was peripheral blood. CDR3 nucleotides: TGTGCCATCAGTCCTAGCGGGAGCGGCACAGATACGCAGTATTTT. Its protein product is CAISPSGSGTDTQYF.